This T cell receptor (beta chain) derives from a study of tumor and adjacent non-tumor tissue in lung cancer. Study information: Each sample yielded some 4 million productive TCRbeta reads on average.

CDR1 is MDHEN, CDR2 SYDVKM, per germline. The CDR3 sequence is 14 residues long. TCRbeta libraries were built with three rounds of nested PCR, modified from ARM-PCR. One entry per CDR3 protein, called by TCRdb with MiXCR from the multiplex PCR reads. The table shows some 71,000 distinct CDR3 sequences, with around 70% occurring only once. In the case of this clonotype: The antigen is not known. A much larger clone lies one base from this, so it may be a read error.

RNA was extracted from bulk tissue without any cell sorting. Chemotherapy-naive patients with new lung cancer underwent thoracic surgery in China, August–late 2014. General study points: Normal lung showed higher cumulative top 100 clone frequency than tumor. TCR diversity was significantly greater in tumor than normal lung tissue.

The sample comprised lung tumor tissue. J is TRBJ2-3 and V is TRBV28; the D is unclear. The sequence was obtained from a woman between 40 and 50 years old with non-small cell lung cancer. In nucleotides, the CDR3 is TGTACCAGCAGTTTAGTCACTACCACAGATACGCAGTATTTT. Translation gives CTSSLVTTTDTQYF.